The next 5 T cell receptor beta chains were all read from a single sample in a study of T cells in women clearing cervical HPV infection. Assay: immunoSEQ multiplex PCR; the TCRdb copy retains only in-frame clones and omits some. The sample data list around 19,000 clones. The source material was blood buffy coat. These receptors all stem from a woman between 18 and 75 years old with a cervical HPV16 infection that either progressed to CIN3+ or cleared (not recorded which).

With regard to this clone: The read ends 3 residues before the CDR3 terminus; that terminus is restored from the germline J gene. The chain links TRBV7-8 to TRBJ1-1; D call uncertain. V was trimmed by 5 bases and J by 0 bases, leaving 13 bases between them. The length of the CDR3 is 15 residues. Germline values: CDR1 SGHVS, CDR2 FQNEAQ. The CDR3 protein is CASSPFTAVNTEAFF. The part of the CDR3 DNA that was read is TGTGCCAGCAGCCCTTTTACGGCGGTGAACACTGAA.

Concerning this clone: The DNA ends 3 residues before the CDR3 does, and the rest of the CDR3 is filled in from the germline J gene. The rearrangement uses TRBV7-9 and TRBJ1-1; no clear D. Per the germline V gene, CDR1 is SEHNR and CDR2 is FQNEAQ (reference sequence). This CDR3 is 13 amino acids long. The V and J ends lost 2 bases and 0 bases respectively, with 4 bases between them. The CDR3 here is CASSLSVNTEAFF. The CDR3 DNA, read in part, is TGTGCCAGCAGCTTATCTGTGAACACTGAA.

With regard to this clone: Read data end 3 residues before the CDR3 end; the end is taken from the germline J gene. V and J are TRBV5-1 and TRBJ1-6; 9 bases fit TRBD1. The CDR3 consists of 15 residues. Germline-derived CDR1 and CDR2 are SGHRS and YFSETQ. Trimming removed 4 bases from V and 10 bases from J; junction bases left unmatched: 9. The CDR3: CASSATGTGNSPLHF. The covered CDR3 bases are TGCGCCAGCAGCGCCACCGGGACAGGGAACTCACCC.

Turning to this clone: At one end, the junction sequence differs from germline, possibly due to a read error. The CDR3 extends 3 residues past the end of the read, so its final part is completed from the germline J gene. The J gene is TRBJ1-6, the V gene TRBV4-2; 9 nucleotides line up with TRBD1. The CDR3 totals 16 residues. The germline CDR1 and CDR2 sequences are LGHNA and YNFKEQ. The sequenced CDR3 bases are TGCGCCAGCAGCCAAGATCAGGGACAGGGAGGATCACCC. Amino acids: CASSQDQGQGGSP. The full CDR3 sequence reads CASSQDQGQGGSPLHF.

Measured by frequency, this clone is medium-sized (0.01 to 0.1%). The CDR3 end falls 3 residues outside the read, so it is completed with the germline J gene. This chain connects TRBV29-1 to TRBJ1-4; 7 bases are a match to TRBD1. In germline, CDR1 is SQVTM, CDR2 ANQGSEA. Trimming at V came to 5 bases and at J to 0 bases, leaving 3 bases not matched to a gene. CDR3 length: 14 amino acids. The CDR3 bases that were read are TGCAGCGTTCCCACAGGGGCAACTAATGAAAAA. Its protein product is CSVPTGATNEK. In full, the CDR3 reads CSVPTGATNEKLFF. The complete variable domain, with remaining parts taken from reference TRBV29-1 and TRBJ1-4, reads SAVISQKPSRDICQRGTSLTIQCQVDSQVTMMFWYRQQPGQSLTLIATANQGSEATYESGFVIDKFPISRPNLTFSTLTVSNMSPEDSSIYLCSVPTGATNEKLFFGSGTQLSVL.